This T cell receptor (beta chain) was obtained from a study of blood T cell repertoires in COVID-19. Turning to the study itself: Acute and convalescent COVID-19 specimens originated in the United States, Italy and Spain. In each case, the material was cDNA or gDNA derived from T cells, B-cell-depleted T cells, or PBMCs.

Within 2 weeks of study entry, exposed participants had contacted a PCR-confirmed or clinician-diagnosed COVID-19 case. Original methodology: Estimated nucleated cell counts came from reference gene primer amplification. Clones were read by immunoSEQ multiplex PCR, and TCRdb kept only the in-frame ones, dropping some. V, J and clone size are those of that table, while D and trimming were read from the DNA. The sample has about 150,000 clones, 80% to 85% seen once. The sequenced sample was PBMCs or T cells enriched from blood (not recorded which). This clonotype originated in a woman aged 45 to 65 who had been exposed to COVID-19.

The CDR3 sequence: CASSWWQGKNTEAFF. The CDR3 region has the DNA TGTGCCAGCAGTTGGTGGCAGGGGAAGAACACTGAAGCTTTCTTT. The gene calls are TRBV6-2 or TRBV6-3 and TRBJ1-1; perhaps TRBD1 as D (6 bases). The ends were cut back, 4 bases at V and 1 base at J, with 13 bases in the middle. CDR1 is MNHEY, CDR2 SVGEGT, per germline. The CDR3 contains 15 residues.